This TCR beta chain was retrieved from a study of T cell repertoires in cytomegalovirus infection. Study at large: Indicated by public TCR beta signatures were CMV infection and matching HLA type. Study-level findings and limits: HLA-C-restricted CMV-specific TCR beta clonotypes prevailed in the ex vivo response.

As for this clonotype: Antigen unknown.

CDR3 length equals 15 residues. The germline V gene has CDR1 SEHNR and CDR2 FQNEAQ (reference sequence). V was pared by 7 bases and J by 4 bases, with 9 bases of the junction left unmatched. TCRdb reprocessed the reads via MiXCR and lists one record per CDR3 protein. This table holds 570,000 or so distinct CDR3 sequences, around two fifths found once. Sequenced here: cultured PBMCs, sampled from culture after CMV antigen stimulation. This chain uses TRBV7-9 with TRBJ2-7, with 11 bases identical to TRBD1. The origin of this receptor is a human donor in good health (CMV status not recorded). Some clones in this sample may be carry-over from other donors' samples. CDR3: CASTPRTGGRYEQYF. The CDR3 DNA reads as TGTGCCAGCACCCCCCGGACAGGGGGCCGTTACGAGCAGTACTTC.